The sequence of this T cell receptor (beta chain) was determined in a study of blood T cell repertoires in COVID-19. The table came from immunoSEQ multiplex PCR; TCRdb's copy has only in-frame clones and leaves some out. Altogether hundreds of thousands of clones are present, just over 85% being singletons, with the ten largest covering 3% to 4.5%. The CDR3 length is 18 residues. V dropped 1 base and J dropped 0 bases, with 18 bases sitting between them. The germline V gene has CDR1 KGHSH and CDR2 LQKENI. Recruitment covered about 25 US areas and drew participants whose ages spanned roughly 18 to 100 years.

This clonotype was obtained from a woman aged 35 to 49 with acute COVID-19. The V gene is TRBV18, the J gene TRBJ1-2; the D is unclear. Input material: PBMCs or T cells enriched from blood (not recorded which). The CDR3, as DNA: TGTGCCAGCTCACCACTCCTGAACCTGGGCGCCTCTAACTATGGCTACACCTTC. As protein: CASSPLLNLGASNYGYTF.